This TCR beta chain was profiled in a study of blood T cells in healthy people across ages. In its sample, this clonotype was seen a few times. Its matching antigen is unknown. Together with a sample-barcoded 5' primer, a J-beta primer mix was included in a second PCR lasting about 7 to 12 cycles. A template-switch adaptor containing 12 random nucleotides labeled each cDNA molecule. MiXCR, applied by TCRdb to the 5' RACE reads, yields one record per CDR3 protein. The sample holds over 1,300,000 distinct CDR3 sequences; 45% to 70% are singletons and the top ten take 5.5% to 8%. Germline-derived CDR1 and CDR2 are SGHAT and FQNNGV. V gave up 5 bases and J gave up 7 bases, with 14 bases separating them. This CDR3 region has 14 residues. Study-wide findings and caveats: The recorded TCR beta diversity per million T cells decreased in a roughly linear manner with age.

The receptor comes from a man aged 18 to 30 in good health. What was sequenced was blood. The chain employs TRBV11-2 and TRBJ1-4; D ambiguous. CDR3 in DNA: TGTGCCAGCAGCCCGGGGATTACCTTTGAAAAACTGTTTTTT. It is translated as CASSPGITFEKLFF.